The next 13 T cell receptor beta chains were all read from a single sample in a study of blood T cell repertoires in COVID-19. Only in-frame clones appear in the TCRdb table, and some are missing; sequencing was by immunoSEQ multiplex PCR. The data contain around 150,000 clones, around 80% of them singletons. The sequencing input was PBMCs or T cells enriched from blood (not recorded which). These receptors all come from a man in his fifties who had recovered from COVID-19.

This chain connects TRBV3-1 (or the pseudogene TRBV3-2) to TRBJ1-2; possibly TRBD1 for D (6 bases). CDR1 is LGHDT, CDR2 YNNKEL, per germline (reference sequence). V lost 2 bases and J lost 3, with 10 bases in between. This CDR3 contains 14 residues. The CDR3 loop reads CASSQLTGYYGYTF. The CDR3 DNA reads as TGTGCCAGCAGCCAACTGACAGGATACTATGGCTACACCTTC.

This sequence joins TRBV27 and TRBJ1-5; 8 positions match TRBD1. Germline trimming cut 5 bases from V and 7 bases from J; bases unmatched to any gene: 7. The CDR3 is made up of 14 amino acids. Looked up from germline, CDR1 is MNHEY and CDR2 is SMNVEV (reference sequence). The CDR3: CASSPRTGKQPQHF. CDR3 sequence (DNA): TGTGCCAGCAGTCCACGGACAGGGAAGCAGCCCCAGCATTTT.

The rearrangement uses TRBV6-5 and TRBJ1-1, with 9 bases identical to TRBD1. This CDR3 has 14 amino acids. V was pared by 6 bases and J by 4 bases, with 6 bases of the junction left unmatched. CDR1 is MNHEY and CDR2 is SVGAGI in the germline V gene. The DNA of the CDR3 is TGTGCCAGCAGGGGTAGGGACAGGGTCACTGAAGCTTTCTTT. It encodes CASRGRDRVTEAFF.

This clone occurred a few times. The chain uses TRBV6-6 and TRBJ1-4; a possible D gene is TRBD1 (5 bases). This CDR3 contains 14 residues. The V gene's germline CDR1 is MNHNY and CDR2 SVGAGI (reference sequence). The V end was cut by 2 bases, the J end by 12 bases, with 16 bases between. Here the CDR3 reads CASSYPFDSDELFF. The DNA for the CDR3 is TGTGCCAGCAGTTACCCCTTCGACAGTGATGAACTGTTTTTT.

The chain employs TRBV5-1 and TRBJ1-1, with D unclear. Trimming took off 0 bases at V and 6 bases at J, with 15 bases between the two ends. CDR3 length: 15 residues. Germline CDR1 is SGHRS and CDR2 is YFSETQ. The CDR3 nucleotides are TGCGCCAGCAGCTTGGGGGAGATGGATGGGCCTGAAGCTTTCTTT. Amino acids: CASSLGEMDGPEAFF.

This chain joins TRBV27 and TRBJ1-5; 8 bases map to TRBD1. CDR3 length: 15 residues. The germline V gene has CDR1 MNHEY and CDR2 SMNVEV (reference sequence). Trimming at V came to 3 bases and at J to 6 bases, leaving 7 bases not matched to a gene. The CDR3 here is CASSLRTGYGQPQHF. The CDR3 nucleotides read TGTGCCAGCAGTTTGAGGACAGGGTATGGTCAGCCCCAGCATTTT.

The chain joins TRBV29-1 to TRBJ1-3, with D possibly being TRBD1 (6 bases). Trimming took 7 bases from V and 0 from J, leaving 16 bases between them. The length of the CDR3 is 15 residues. CDR1 and CDR2 (germline): SQVTM, ANQGSEA. The DNA of the CDR3 is TGCAGCGCACCGGGACACGATCCCTCTGGAAACACCATATATTTT. It translates to CSAPGHDPSGNTIYF.

The chain recombines TRBV7-9 with TRBJ1-1; D gene unclear. The CDR3 totals 15 residues. Germline V CDR1 and CDR2: SEHNR, FQNEAQ (reference sequence). The germline V and J ends were trimmed by 4 bases and 0 bases, with 12 bases remaining between them. DNA for the CDR3: TGTGCCAGCAGCTGGGGAGGCAGGATGAACACTGAAGCTTTCTTT. Amino acid sequence: CASSWGGRMNTEAFF. Together with reference TRBV7-9 and TRBJ1-1, the CDR3 gives the full variable domain: DTGVSQNPRHKITKRGQNVTFRCDPISEHNRLYWYRQTLGQGPEFLTYFQNEAQLEKSRLLSDRFSAERPKGSFSTLEIQRTEQGDSAMYLCASSWGGRMNTEAFFGQGTRLTVV.

The V and J genes are TRBV5-5 and TRBJ1-2; D might be TRBD1 (6 bases). The CDR3 is 14 residues long. The V end was cut by 4 bases, the J end by 4 bases, with 14 bases between. The germline CDR1 and CDR2 sequences are SGHKS and YYEKEE (reference sequence). DNA of the CDR3: TGTGCCAGCAGCGCAGGCGGACAGAGCTATGGCTACACCTTC. It encodes CASSAGGQSYGYTF.

This sequence joins TRBV15 and TRBJ1-6; D ambiguous. Deletions cut 1 base from V and 10 bases from J, with 11 bases between. The V gene's germline CDR1 is LNHNV and CDR2 YYDKDF (reference sequence). The CDR3 covers 14 residues. The chain's CDR3 is CATSRVATGSPLHF. The CDR3 nucleotides are TGTGCCACCAGCAGAGTGGCCACCGGGTCACCCCTCCACTTT.

In its sample, this clone was seen once. The genes are TRBV5-5 and TRBJ1-1; 9 bases line up with TRBD1. CDR1 is SGHKS and CDR2 is YYEKEE in the germline V gene (reference sequence). CDR3 length equals 16 residues. Trimming cost V 6 bases and J 0 bases; bases outside gene matches: 9. The CDR3 sequence: CASTLGQGTMNTEAFF. For the CDR3, the DNA is TGTGCCAGCACCCTCGGACAGGGGACCATGAACACTGAAGCTTTCTTT. Drawing the rest from reference TRBV5-5 and TRBJ1-1, the complete variable domain is DAGVTQSPTHLIKTRGQQVTLRCSPISGHKSVSWYQQVLGQGPQFIFQYYEKEERGRGNFPDRFSARQFPNYSSELNVNALLLGDSALYLCASTLGQGTMNTEAFFGQGTRLTVV.

The chain has TRBV7-9 and TRBJ2-7; TRBD2 might be the D (5 bases). V was pared by 2 bases and J by 7 bases, with 12 bases between. CDR3 length equals 13 residues. Germline loops: CDR1 SEHNR, CDR2 FQNEAQ (reference sequence). The CDR3 nucleotides read TGTGCCAGCAGCTTATACGGACTCGGGGAGCAGTACTTC. It codes for CASSLYGLGEQYF. Complete variable domain (other parts from reference TRBV7-9 and TRBJ2-7): DTGVSQNPRHKITKRGQNVTFRCDPISEHNRLYWYRQTLGQGPEFLTYFQNEAQLEKSRLLSDRFSAERPKGSFSTLEIQRTEQGDSAMYLCASSLYGLGEQYFGPGTRLTVT.

The genes are TRBV2 and TRBJ1-5; tentative D call: TRBD1 (5 bases). The CDR3 runs to 16 residues. The germline V and J ends were trimmed by 4 bases and 0 bases, with 13 bases remaining between them. The germline gives CDR1 SNHLY, CDR2 FYNNEI. CDR3 sequence (DNA): TGTGCCAGCAGTGCCCGTCGTAGGGGTAGCAATCAGCCCCAGCATTTT. As protein: CASSARRRGSNQPQHF.